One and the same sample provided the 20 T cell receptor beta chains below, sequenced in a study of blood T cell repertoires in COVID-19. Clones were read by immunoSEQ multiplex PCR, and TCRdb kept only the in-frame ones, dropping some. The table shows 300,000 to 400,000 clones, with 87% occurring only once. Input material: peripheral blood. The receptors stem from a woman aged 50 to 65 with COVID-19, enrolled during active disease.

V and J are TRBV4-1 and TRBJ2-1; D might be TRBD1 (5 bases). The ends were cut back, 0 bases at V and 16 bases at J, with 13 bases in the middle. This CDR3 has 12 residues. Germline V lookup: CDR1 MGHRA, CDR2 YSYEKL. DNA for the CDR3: TGCGCCAGCAGCCAAGATGACAGATTGTTTTTCTTC. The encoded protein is CASSQDDRLFFF.

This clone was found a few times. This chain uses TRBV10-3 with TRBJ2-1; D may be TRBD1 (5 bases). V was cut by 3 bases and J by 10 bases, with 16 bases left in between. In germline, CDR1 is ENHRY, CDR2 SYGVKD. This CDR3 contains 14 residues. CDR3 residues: CAISEGVGSEEQFF. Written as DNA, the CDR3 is TGTGCCATCAGTGAAGGGGTTGGGTCTGAAGAGCAGTTCTTC.

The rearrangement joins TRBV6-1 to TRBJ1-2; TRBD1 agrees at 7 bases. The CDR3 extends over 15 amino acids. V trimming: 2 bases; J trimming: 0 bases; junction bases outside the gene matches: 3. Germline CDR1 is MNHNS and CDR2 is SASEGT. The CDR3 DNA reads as TGTGCCAGCAGTGAAAGGGGGCGAGCTAACTATGGCTACACCTTC. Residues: CASSERGRANYGYTF.

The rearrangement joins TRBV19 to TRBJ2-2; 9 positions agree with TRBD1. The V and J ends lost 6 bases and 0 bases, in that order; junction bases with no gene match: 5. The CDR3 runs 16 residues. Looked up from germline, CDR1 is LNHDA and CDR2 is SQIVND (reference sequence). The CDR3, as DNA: TGTGCCAGTAGCCCCCGGACAGGGGCGAACACCGGGGAGCTGTTTTTT. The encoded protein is CASSPRTGANTGELFF. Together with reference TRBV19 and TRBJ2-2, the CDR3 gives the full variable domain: DGGITQSPKYLFRKEGQNVTLSCEQNLNHDAMYWYRQDPGQGLRLIYYSQIVNDFQKGDIAEGYSVSREKKESFPLTVTSAQKNPTAFYLCASSPRTGANTGELFFGEGSRLTVL.

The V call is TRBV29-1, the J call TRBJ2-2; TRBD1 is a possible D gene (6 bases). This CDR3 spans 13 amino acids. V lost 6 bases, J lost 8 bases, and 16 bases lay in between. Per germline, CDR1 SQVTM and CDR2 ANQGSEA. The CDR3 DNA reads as TGCAGCGTCCCCAACAGGGAAGCTGGGGAGCTGTTTTTT. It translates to CSVPNREAGELFF.

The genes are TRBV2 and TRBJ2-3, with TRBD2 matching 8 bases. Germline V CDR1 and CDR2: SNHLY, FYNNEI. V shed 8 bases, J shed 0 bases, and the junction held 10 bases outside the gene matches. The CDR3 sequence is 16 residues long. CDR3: CASGKRASGSTDTQYF. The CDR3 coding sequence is TGTGCCAGCGGGAAGAGGGCTAGCGGGAGCACAGATACGCAGTATTTT.

The CDR3 nucleotides are TGTGCCAGCAGCCATGCCGACACGAATCAGCCCCAGCATTTT. This translates into CASSHADTNQPQHF. This chain joins TRBV3-1 (or the pseudogene TRBV3-2) and TRBJ1-5, with no clear D. V lost 3 bases and J 4 bases, leaving 10 bases between the germline ends. The CDR3 is made up of 14 amino acids. Germline V gene data show CDR1 as LGHDT and CDR2 as YNNKEL (reference sequence).

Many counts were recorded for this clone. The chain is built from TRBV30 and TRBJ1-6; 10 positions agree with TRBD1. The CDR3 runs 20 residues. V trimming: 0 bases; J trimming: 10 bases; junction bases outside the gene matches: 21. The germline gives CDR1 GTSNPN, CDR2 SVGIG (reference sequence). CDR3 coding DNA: TGTGCCTGGAGTGTTCGGCCGGGCAGGGGACAGGGGCCGGGGGGCTCACCCCTCCACTTT. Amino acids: CAWSVRPGRGQGPGGSPLHF.

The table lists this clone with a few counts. CDR3 loop: CASSLGQGMGETQYF. The CDR3 coding sequence is TGTGCCAGCAGCCTGGGACAGGGGATGGGGGAGACCCAGTACTTC. The V and J genes are TRBV7-3 and TRBJ2-5; TRBD1 aligns across 10 bases. This CDR3 comprises 15 residues. V trimming: 5 bases; J trimming: 5 bases; junction bases outside the gene matches: 8. Germline assignment: CDR1 SGHTA and CDR2 FQGTGA. Filled out from reference TRBV7-3 and TRBJ2-5, the complete variable domain reads GAGVSQTPSNKVTEKGKYVELRCDPISGHTALYWYRQSLGQGPEFLIYFQGTGAADDSGLPNDRFFAVRPEGSVSTLKIQRTERGDSAVYLCASSLGQGMGETQYFGPGTRLLVL.

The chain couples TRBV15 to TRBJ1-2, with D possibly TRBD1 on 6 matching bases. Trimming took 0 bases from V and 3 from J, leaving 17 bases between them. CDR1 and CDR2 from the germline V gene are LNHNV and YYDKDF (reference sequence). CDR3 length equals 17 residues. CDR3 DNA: TGTGCCACCAGCAGAGATCTGGCGGGGGCGCTGGACTATGGCTACACCTTC. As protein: CATSRDLAGALDYGYTF. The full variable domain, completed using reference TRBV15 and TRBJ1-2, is DAMVIQNPRYQVTQFGKPVTLSCSQTLNHNVMYWYQQKSSQAPKLLFHYYDKDFNNEADTPDNFQSRRPNTSFCFLDIRSPGLGDTAMYLCATSRDLAGALDYGYTFGSGTRLTVV.

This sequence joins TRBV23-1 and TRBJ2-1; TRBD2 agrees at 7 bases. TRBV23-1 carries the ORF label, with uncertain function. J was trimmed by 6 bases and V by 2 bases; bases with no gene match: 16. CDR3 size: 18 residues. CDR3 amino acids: CASSQIQASGPPCNEQFF. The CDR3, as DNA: TGCGCCAGCAGTCAAATACAGGCTAGCGGCCCTCCTTGCAATGAGCAGTTCTTC.

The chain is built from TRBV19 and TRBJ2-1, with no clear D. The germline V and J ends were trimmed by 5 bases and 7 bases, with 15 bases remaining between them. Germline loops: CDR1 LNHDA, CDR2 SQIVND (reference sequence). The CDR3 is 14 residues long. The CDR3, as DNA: TGTGCCAGTAGTTCGAATTGGCGGCTGAATGAGCAGTTCTTC. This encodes CASSSNWRLNEQFF.

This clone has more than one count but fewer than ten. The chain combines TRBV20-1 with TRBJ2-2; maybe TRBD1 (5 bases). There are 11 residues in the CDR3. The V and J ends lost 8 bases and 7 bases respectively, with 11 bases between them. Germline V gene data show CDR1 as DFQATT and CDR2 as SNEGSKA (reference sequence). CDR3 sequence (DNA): TGCAGTTCCAGGGAAGGCGGGGAGCTGTTTTTT. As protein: CSSREGGELFF.

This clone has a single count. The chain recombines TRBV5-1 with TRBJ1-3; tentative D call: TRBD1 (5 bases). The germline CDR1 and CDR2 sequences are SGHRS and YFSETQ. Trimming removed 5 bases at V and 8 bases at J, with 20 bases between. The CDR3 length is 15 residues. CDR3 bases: TGCGCCAGCAGTTTTGACAGTATTATCAGTGACACCATATATTTT. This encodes CASSFDSIISDTIYF.

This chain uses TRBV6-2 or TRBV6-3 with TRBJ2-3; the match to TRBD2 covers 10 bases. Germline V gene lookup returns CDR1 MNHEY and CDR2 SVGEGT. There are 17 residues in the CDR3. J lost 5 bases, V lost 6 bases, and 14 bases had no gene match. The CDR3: CASSLSVEAGGGDTQYF. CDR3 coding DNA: TGTGCCAGCAGCCTCTCGGTGGAAGCGGGGGGGGGAGATACGCAGTATTTT.

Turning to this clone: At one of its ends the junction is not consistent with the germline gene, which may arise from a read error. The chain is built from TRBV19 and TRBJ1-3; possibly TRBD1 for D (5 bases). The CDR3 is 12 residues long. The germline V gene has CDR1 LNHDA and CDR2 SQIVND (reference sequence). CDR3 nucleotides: TGTGCCAGTAGTACTACAGGAAACACCATGTATTTT. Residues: CASSTTGNTMYF. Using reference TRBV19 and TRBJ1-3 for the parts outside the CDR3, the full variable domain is DGGITQSPKYLFRKEGQNVTLSCEQNLNHDAMYWYRQDPGQGLRLIYYSQIVNDFQKGDIAEGYSVSREKKESFPLTVTSAQKNPTAFYLCASSTTGNTMYFGEGSWLTVV.

The CDR3 nucleotides are TGTGCCAGCAGGGACAGATACACCGGGGAGCTGTTTTTT. This codes for CASRDRYTGELFF. The rearrangement uses TRBV9 and TRBJ2-2; weak D call: TRBD1 (6 bases). The CDR3 runs to 13 residues. Germline loops: CDR1 SGDLS, CDR2 YYNGEE. V gave up 5 bases and J gave up 3 bases, with 8 bases separating them.

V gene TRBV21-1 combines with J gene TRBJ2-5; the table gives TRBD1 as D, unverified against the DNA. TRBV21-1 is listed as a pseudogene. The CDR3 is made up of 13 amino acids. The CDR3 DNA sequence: TGTGCCAGCAGTACAGGGACGGGGGAGACCCAGTACTTC. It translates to CASSTGTGETQYF.

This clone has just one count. The CDR3: CASSLPTGRLGAFF. CDR3 DNA: TGTGCCAGCAGCCTCCCGACCGGGAGGCTGGGGGCTTTCTTT. The chain recombines TRBV7-9 with TRBJ1-1; D unresolved. The V and J ends lost 5 bases and 11 bases respectively, with 21 bases between them. The germline V gene encodes CDR1 SEHNR and CDR2 FQNEAQ (reference sequence). This CDR3 comprises 14 residues.

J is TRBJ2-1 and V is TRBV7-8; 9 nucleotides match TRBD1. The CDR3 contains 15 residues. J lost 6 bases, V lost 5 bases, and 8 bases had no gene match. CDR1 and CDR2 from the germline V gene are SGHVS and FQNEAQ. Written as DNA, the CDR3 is TGTGCCAGCAGCCACCGGGACAGGGTAGGCAATGAGCAGTTCTTC. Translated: CASSHRDRVGNEQFF.